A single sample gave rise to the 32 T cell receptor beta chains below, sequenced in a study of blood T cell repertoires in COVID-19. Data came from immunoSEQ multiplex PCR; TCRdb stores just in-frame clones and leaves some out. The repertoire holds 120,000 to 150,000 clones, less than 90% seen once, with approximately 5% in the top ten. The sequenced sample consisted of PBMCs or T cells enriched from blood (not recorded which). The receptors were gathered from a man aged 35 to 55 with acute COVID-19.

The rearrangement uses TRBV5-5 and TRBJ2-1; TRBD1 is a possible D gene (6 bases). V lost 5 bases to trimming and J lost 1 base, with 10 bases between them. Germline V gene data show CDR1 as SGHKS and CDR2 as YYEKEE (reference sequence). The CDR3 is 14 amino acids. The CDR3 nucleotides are TGTGCCAGCAGTGGACAGATATCCTACAATGAGCAGTTCTTC. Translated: CASSGQISYNEQFF.

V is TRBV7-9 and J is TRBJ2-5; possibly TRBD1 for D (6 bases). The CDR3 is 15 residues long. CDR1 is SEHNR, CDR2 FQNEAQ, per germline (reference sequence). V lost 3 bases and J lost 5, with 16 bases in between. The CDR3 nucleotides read TGTGCCAGCAGCTTTTCCCGGACAGACGCCGAGACCCAGTACTTC. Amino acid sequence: CASSFSRTDAETQYF.

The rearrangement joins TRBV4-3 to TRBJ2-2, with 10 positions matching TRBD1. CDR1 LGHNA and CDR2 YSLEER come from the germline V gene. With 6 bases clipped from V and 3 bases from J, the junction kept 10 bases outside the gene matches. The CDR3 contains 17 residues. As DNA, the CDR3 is TGCGCCAGCAGTCCTTTGGGCGGGACAGGGGACACCGGGGAGCTGTTTTTT. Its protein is CASSPLGGTGDTGELFF.

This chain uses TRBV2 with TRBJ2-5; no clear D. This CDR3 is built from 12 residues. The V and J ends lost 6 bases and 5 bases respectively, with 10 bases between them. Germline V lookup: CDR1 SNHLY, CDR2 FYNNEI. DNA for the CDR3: TGTGCCAGCAGCATCGAACAGGAGACCCAGTACTTC. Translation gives CASSIEQETQYF.

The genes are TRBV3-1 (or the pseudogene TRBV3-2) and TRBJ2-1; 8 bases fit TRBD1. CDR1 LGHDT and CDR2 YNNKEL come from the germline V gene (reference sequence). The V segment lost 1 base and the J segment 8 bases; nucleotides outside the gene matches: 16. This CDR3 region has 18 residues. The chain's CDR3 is CASSQGRTGPFFYHEQFF. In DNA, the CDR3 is TGTGCCAGCAGCCAAGGAAGGACAGGGCCCTTTTTTTACCATGAGCAGTTCTTC.

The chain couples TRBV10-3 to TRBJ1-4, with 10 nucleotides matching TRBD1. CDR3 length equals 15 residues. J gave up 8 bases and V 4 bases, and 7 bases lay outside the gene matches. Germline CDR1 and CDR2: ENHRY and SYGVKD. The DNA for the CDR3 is TGTGCCATCAGTGGTACCGGGACAGGGGAGGAAAAACTGTTTTTT. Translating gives CAISGTGTGEEKLFF.

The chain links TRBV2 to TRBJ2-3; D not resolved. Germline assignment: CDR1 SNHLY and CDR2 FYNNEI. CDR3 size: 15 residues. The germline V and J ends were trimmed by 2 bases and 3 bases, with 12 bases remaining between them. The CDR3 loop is CASSEPRPETDTQYF. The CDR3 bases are TGTGCCAGCAGTGAACCCAGGCCGGAAACAGATACGCAGTATTTT.

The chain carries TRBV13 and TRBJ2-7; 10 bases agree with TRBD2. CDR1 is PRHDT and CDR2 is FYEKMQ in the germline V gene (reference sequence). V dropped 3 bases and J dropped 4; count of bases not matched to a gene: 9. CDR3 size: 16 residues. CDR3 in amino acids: CASSLGPGLAEYEQYF. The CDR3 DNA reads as TGTGCCAGCAGCTTGGGACCCGGACTAGCGGAATACGAGCAGTACTTC.

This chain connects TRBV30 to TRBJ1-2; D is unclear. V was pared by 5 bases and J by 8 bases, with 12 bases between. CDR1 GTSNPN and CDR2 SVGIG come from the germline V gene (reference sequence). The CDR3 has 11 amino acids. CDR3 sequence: CAWGRVLGYTF. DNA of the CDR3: TGTGCCTGGGGGCGGGTACTCGGCTACACCTTC.

The CDR3 coding sequence is TGTGCCAGCCGCAGATATGGCTACACCTTC. This encodes CASRRYGYTF. The chain is built from TRBV28 and TRBJ1-2; no clear D. Germline CDR1 and CDR2: MDHEN and SYDVKM. CDR3 size: 10 residues. Trimming took off 8 bases at V and 5 bases at J, with 6 bases between the two ends.

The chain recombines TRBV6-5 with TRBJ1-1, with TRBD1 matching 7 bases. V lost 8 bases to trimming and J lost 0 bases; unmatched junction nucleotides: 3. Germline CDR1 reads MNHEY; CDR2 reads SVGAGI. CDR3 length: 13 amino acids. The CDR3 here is CASRDSMNTEAFF. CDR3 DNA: TGTGCCAGCCGGGACAGTATGAACACTGAAGCTTTCTTT.

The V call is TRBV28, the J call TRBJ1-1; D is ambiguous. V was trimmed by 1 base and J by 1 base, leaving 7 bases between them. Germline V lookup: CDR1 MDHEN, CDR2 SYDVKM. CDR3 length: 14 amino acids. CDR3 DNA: TGTGCCAGCAGTTTATACAGATGGAACACTGAAGCTTTCTTT. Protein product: CASSLYRWNTEAFF.

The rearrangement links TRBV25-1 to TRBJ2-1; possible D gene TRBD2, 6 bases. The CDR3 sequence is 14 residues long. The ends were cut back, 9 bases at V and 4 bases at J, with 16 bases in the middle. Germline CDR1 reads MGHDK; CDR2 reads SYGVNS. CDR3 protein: CARKEGAGYNEQFF. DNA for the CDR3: TGTGCCAGAAAGGAGGGAGCCGGTTACAATGAGCAGTTCTTC.

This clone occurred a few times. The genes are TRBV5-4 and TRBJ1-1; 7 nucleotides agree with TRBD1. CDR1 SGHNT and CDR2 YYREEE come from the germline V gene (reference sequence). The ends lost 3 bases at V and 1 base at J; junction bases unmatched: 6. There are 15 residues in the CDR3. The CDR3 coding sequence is TGTGCCAGCAGCTCCCAGGGGGGCCCGAACACTGAAGCTTTCTTT. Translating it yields CASSSQGGPNTEAFF.

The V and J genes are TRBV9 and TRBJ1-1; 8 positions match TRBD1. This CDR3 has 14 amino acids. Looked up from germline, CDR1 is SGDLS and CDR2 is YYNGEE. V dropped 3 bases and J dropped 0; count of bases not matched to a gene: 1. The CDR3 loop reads CASSGQGMNTEAFF. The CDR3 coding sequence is TGTGCCAGCAGCGGACAGGGGATGAACACTGAAGCTTTCTTT. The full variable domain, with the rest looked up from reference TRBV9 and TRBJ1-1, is DSGVTQTPKHLITATGQRVTLRCSPRSGDLSVYWYQQSLDQGLQFLIQYYNGEERAKGNILERFSAQQFPDLHSELNLSSLELGDSALYFCASSGQGMNTEAFFGQGTRLTVV.

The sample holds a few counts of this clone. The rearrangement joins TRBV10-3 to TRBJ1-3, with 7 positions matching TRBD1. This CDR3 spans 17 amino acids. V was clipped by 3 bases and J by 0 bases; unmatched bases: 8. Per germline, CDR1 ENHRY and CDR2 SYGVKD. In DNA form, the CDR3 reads TGTGCCATCAGTGAATTGGGGGACAGAAGCTCTGGAAACACCATATATTTT. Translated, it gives CAISELGDRSSGNTIYF.

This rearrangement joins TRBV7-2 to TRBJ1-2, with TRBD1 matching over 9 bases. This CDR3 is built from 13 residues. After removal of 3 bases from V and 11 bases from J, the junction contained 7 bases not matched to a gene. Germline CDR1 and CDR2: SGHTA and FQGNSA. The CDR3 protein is CASSLGTGFMYTF. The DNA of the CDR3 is TGTGCCAGCAGCTTGGGGACAGGGTTTATGTACACCTTC.

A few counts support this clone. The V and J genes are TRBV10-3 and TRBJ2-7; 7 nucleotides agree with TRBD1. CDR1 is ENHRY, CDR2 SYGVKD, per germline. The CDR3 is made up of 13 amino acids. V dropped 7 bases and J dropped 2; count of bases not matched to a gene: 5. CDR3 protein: CAIKPGTAYEQYF. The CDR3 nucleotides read TGTGCCATCAAGCCTGGGACAGCCTACGAGCAGTACTTC.

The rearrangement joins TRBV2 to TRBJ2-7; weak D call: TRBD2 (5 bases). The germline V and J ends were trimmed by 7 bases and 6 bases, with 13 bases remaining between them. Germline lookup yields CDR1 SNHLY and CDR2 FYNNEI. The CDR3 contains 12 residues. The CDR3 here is CASNFGLFEQYF. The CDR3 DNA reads TGTGCCAGCAACTTCGGACTTTTCGAGCAGTACTTC. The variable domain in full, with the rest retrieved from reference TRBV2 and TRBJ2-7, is EPEVTQTPSHQVTQMGQEVILRCVPISNHLYFYWYRQILGQKVEFLVSFYNNEISEKSEIFDDQFSVERPDGSNFTLKIRSTKLEDSAMYFCASNFGLFEQYFGPGTRLTVT.

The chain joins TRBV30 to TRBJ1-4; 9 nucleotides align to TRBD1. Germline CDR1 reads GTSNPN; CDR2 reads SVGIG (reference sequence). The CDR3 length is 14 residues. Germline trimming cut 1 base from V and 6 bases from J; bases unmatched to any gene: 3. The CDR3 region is CAWSEDRGYEKLFF. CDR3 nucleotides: TGTGCCTGGAGTGAGGACAGGGGATATGAAAAACTGTTTTTT.

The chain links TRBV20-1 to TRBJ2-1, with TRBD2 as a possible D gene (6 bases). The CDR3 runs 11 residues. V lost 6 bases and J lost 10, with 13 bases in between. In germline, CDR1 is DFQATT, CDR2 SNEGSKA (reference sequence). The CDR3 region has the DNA TGCAGTGCAAGCGGAGGGTGGGAGCAGTTCTTC. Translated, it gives CSASGGWEQFF.

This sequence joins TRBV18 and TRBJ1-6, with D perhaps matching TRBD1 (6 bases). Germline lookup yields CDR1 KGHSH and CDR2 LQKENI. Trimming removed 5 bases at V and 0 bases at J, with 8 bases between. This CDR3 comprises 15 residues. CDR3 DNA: TGTGCCAGCTCAGAGACAGGCTCCTATAATTCACCCCTCCACTTT. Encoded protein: CASSETGSYNSPLHF.

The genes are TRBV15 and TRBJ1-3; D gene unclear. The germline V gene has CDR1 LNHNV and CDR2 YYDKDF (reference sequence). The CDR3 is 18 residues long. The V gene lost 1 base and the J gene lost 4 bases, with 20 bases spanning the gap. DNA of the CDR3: TGTGCCACCAGCAGAGCTCTACGCCCCCTCGTAGCAGGAAACACCATATATTTT. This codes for CATSRALRPLVAGNTIYF.

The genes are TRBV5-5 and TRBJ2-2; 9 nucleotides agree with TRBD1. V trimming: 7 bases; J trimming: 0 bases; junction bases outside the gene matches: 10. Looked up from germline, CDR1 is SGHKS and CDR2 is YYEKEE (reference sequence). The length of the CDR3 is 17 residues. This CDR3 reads CASLGQGIFANTGELFF. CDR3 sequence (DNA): TGTGCCAGCCTGGGACAGGGTATTTTCGCGAACACCGGGGAGCTGTTTTTT.

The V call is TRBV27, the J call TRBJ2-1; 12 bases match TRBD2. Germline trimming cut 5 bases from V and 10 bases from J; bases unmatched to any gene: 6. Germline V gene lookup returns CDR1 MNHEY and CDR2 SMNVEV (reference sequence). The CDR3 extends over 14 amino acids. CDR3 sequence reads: CASSLAGGAVEQFF. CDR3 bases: TGTGCCAGCAGTCTAGCGGGAGGGGCGGTCGAGCAGTTCTTC.

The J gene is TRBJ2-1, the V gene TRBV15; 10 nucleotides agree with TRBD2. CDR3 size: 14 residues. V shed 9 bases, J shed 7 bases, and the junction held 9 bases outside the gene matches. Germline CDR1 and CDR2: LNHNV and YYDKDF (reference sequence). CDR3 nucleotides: TGTGCCACTTCCATACAGCGGGAGGGGAATGAGCAGTTCTTC. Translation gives CATSIQREGNEQFF.

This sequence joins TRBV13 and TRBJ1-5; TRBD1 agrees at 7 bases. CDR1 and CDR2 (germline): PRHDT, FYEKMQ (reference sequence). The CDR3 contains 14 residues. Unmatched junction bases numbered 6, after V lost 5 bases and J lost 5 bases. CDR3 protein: CASSLHRGDQPQHF. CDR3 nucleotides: TGTGCCAGCAGCCTTCACAGGGGAGATCAGCCCCAGCATTTT.

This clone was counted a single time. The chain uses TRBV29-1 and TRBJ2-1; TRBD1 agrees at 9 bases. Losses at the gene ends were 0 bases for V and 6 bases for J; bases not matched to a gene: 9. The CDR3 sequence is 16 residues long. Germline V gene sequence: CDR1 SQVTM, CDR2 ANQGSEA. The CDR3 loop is CSVEDPGQGSRNEQFF. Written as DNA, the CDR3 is TGCAGCGTTGAAGATCCCGGACAGGGGTCTCGCAATGAGCAGTTCTTC.

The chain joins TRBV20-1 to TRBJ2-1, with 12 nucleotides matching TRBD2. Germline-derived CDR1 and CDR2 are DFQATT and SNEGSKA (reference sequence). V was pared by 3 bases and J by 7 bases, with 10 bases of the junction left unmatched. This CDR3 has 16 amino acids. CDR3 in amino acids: CSASFLAGGKGNEQFF. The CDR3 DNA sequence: TGCAGTGCTAGTTTTCTAGCGGGAGGGAAGGGGAATGAGCAGTTCTTC.

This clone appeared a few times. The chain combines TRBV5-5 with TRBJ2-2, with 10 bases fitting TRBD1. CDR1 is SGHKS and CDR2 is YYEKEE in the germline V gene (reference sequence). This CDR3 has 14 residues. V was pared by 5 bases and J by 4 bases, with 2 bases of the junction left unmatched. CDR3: CASRWTGGTGELFF. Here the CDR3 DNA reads TGTGCCAGCAGATGGACAGGGGGCACCGGGGAGCTGTTTTTT.

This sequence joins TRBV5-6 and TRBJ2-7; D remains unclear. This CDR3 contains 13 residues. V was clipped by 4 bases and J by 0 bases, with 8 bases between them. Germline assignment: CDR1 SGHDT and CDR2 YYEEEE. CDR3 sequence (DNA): TGTGCCAGCAGCCCTGGCCTCTCCTACGAGCAGTACTTC. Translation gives CASSPGLSYEQYF. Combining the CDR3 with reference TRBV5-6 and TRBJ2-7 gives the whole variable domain DAGVTQSPTHLIKTRGQQVTLRCSPKSGHDTVSWYQQALGQGPQFIFQYYEEEERQRGNFPDRFSGHQFPNYSSELNVNALLLGDSALYLCASSPGLSYEQYFGPGTRLTVT.

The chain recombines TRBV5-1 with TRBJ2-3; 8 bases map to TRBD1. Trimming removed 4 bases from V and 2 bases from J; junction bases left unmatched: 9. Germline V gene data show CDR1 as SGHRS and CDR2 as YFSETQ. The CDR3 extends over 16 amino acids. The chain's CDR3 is CASSPRGTGLTDTQYF. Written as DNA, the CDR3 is TGCGCCAGCAGCCCGCGAGGGACAGGACTCACAGATACGCAGTATTTT.